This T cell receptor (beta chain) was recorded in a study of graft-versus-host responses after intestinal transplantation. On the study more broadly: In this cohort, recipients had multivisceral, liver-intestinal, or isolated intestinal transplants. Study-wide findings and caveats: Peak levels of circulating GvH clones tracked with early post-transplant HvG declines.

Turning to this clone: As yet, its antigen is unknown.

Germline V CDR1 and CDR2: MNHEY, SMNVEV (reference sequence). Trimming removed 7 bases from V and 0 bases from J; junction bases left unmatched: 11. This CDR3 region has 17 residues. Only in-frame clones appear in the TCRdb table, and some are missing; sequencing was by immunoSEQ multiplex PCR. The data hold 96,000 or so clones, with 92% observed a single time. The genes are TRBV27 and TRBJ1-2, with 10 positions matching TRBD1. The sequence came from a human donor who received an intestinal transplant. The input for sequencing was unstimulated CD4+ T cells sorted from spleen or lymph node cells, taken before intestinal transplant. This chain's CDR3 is CASKLRTGGGPNYGYTF. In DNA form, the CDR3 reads TGTGCCAGCAAGCTACGGACAGGGGGGGGTCCTAACTATGGCTACACCTTC.